Each of the 18 T cell receptor beta chains below was sequenced from the same sample in a study of T cells after yellow fever vaccination. TCRdb analysed the 5' RACE reads with MiXCR anew, one entry per CDR3 protein. The table records a few hundred thousand distinct CDR3 sequences, roughly 8.7% of them present only once. This specimen consisted of CD4+ T cells sorted from PBMCs, obtained 5 days after the yellow fever booster vaccination. The receptors come from a man younger than 35 who received the YFV17D yellow fever vaccine.

The sample holds a few counts of this clonotype. This sequence joins TRBV5-5 and TRBJ1-5; the D gene is possibly TRBD1 (5 bases). Trimming took 0 bases from V and 7 from J, leaving 17 bases between them. The CDR3 loop spans 16 amino acids. Germline values: CDR1 SGHKS, CDR2 YYEKEE (reference sequence). The CDR3 DNA sequence: TGTGCCAGCAGCTTGGATGGGACCCCACGGCGGCAGCCCCAGCATTTT. It encodes CASSLDGTPRRQPQHF.

The chain is built from TRBV28 and TRBJ2-5, with D possibly being TRBD1 (5 bases). This CDR3 spans 15 amino acids. Germline CDR1 is MDHEN and CDR2 is SYDVKM. Trimming took 6 bases from V and 2 from J, leaving 16 bases between them. For the CDR3, the DNA is TGTGCCAGCAGCCGTAGACAGAATCTTCAAGAGACCCAGTACTTC. Protein sequence: CASSRRQNLQETQYF.

The V call is TRBV6-5, the J call TRBJ1-2; D perhaps matches TRBD1 (6 bases). Trimming cost V 6 bases and J 3 bases, with 20 bases left between them. Germline V gene data show CDR1 as MNHEY and CDR2 as SVGAGI. CDR3 length: 16 amino acids. CDR3 region: CASSDGPSGVHYGYTF. DNA for the CDR3: TGTGCCAGCAGCGACGGGCCATCAGGGGTACACTATGGCTACACCTTC.

This clonotype has more than one count but fewer than ten. The rearrangement joins TRBV4-1 to TRBJ1-1; 7 bases fit TRBD1. The V gene end was trimmed by 3 bases and the J gene end by 1 base; junction bases not matched to a gene: 11. Germline assignment: CDR1 MGHRA and CDR2 YSYEKL. The CDR3 has 17 residues. The CDR3 sequence is CASSQTRGFIGNTEAFF. CDR3 bases: TGCGCCAGCAGCCAGACCAGGGGGTTTATAGGGAACACTGAAGCTTTCTTT.

The J gene is TRBJ2-2, the V gene TRBV4-3; tentatively, D is TRBD2 (5 bases). The CDR3 has 16 amino acids. Germline CDR1 is LGHNA and CDR2 is YSLEER. Trimming took 4 bases from V and 0 from J, leaving 12 bases between them. CDR3: CASSLGTGTNTGELFF. The CDR3 DNA reads as TGCGCCAGCAGCCTTGGAACGGGAACGAACACCGGGGAGCTGTTTTTT.

This clonotype was counted many times. The chain links TRBV5-1 to TRBJ2-3; 8 bases map to TRBD2. The J segment lost 4 bases and the V segment lost 2 bases, leaving 15 bases of the junction unmatched. The CDR3 runs 18 residues. Germline assignment: CDR1 SGHRS and CDR2 YFSETQ. The CDR3 DNA sequence: TGCGCCAGCAGCTTCATACCGGGACTAGGCGGTTCAGCAGATACGCAGTATTTT. Its translation is CASSFIPGLGGSADTQYF.

The genes are TRBV5-4 and TRBJ2-2, with D unresolved. Germline assignment: CDR1 SGHNT and CDR2 YYREEE (reference sequence). The CDR3 runs 15 residues. V dropped 1 base and J dropped 3 bases, with 10 bases sitting between them. The CDR3 sequence is CASSLLSYHTGELFF. The CDR3 region has the DNA TGTGCCAGCAGCTTGCTTAGTTATCACACCGGGGAGCTGTTTTTT.

This clonotype came up many times. The chain recombines TRBV12-3 or TRBV12-4 with TRBJ2-5; 10 positions agree with TRBD2. The CDR3 has 12 amino acids. J gave up 7 bases and V 4 bases, and 0 bases lay outside the gene matches. CDR3: CASSSSGGTQYF. The CDR3 DNA sequence: TGTGCCAGCAGTTCTAGCGGGGGGACCCAGTACTTC.

There are a few counts of this clonotype. The chain recombines TRBV12-5 with TRBJ2-2; 11 bases map to TRBD2. The CDR3 has 16 amino acids. Per the germline V gene, CDR1 is LGHNT and CDR2 is FRNRAP. V gave up 5 bases and J gave up 6 bases; unmatched junction bases: 8. CDR3 sequence (DNA): TGTGCTAGTGGTCCGGGACTAGCGGACCTCCCCGGGGAGCTGTTTTTT. Protein product: CASGPGLADLPGELFF. Using reference TRBV12-5 and TRBJ2-2 for the parts outside the CDR3, the full variable domain is DARVTQTPRHKVTEMGQEVTMRCQPILGHNTVFWYRQTMMQGLELLAYFRNRAPLDDSGMPKDRFSAEMPDATLATLKIQPSEPRDSAVYFCASGPGLADLPGELFFGEGSRLTVL.

In DNA form, the CDR3 reads TGTGCCAGCAGCTTATATCGATCGGGGGTACTAGATACGCAGTATTTT. Translating it yields CASSLYRSGVLDTQYF. The chain combines TRBV7-2 with TRBJ2-3; tentatively, D is TRBD2 (6 bases). The CDR3 runs to 16 residues. Germline-derived CDR1 and CDR2 are SGHTA and FQGNSA. The ends were cut back, 2 bases at V and 5 bases at J, with 17 bases in the middle.

The rearrangement joins TRBV2 to TRBJ1-1; 10 positions agree with TRBD1. The germline V gene encodes CDR1 SNHLY and CDR2 FYNNEI. J lost 3 bases, V lost 7 bases, and 8 bases had no gene match. The CDR3 has 15 residues. The CDR3 region has the DNA TGTGCCAGCATTCCGGGACAGGGGATTTACACTGAAGCTTTCTTT. As protein: CASIPGQGIYTEAFF.

This clonotype was detected ten times or more. The chain recombines TRBV15 with TRBJ2-2; 8 bases align to TRBD1. The CDR3 loop spans 15 amino acids. In germline, CDR1 is LNHNV, CDR2 YYDKDF (reference sequence). The V gene end was trimmed by 5 bases and the J gene end by 3 bases; junction bases not matched to a gene: 5. The CDR3 loop reads CATSGDRIDTGELFF. The CDR3 DNA sequence: TGTGCCACCAGCGGGGACAGGATAGACACCGGGGAGCTGTTTTTT.

This clonotype was counted between two and nine times. V and J are TRBV7-9 and TRBJ1-2; D perhaps matches TRBD1 (6 bases). The CDR3 length is 13 residues. V was pared by 8 bases and J by 4 bases, with 14 bases between. CDR1 is SEHNR and CDR2 is FQNEAQ in the germline V gene (reference sequence). The DNA of the CDR3 is TGTGCCAGCCGGAATCAGGACAGCTATGGCTACACCTTC. It encodes CASRNQDSYGYTF.

The chain recombines TRBV7-3 with TRBJ2-7, with 10 bases aligning to TRBD2. The CDR3 is 18 residues long. Losses at the gene ends were 11 bases for V and 0 bases for J; bases not matched to a gene: 19. Germline values: CDR1 SGHTA, CDR2 FQGTGA. The CDR3 sequence: CAGPEASGGSQPSYEQYV. DNA for the CDR3: TGTGCCGGGCCCGAGGCTAGCGGGGGCTCCCAACCCTCCTACGAGCAGTACGTC.

This clonotype was recorded a few times. J is TRBJ1-2 and V is TRBV7-9, with 7 bases aligning to TRBD1. V lost 4 bases and J lost 5; bases outside the gene matches: 10. Germline CDR1 reads SEHNR; CDR2 reads FQNEAQ (reference sequence). CDR3 length equals 15 residues. CDR3 region: CASSSLRQGFYGYTF. CDR3 DNA: TGTGCCAGCAGCTCCTTAAGACAGGGATTTTATGGCTACACCTTC.

V and J are TRBV5-5 and TRBJ1-1; D call uncertain. Germline CDR1 reads SGHKS; CDR2 reads YYEKEE (reference sequence). The CDR3 contains 12 residues. V gave up 6 bases and J gave up 11 bases, with 17 bases separating them. CDR3 sequence: CASKLDPGGAFF. The CDR3 DNA reads TGTGCCAGCAAACTCGACCCTGGCGGGGCTTTCTTT.

V is TRBV9 and J is TRBJ1-2; a weak D match, TRBD1 (5 bases). The length of the CDR3 is 14 residues. Germline V gene lookup returns CDR1 SGDLS and CDR2 YYNGEE. Trimming pared 0 bases from V and 3 bases from J, leaving 9 bases between. The CDR3 loop is CASSVGIGDYGYTF. Written as DNA, the CDR3 is TGTGCCAGCAGCGTAGGAATAGGGGACTATGGCTACACCTTC.

This clonotype has a handful of counts. The chain is built from TRBV5-1 and TRBJ2-7; the D call may be TRBD1 or TRBD2 (5 bases each). CDR3 length equals 14 residues. CDR1 and CDR2 (germline): SGHRS, YFSETQ. V gave up 4 bases and J gave up 7 bases, with 18 bases separating them. The CDR3 reads CASSIFLWGREQYF. The DNA of the CDR3 is TGCGCCAGCAGCATATTCCTTTGGGGGAGAGAGCAGTACTTC.